Listed here are 10 T cell receptor beta chains from one sample, sequenced in a study of shared clonotypes between healthy human individuals (dated by TCRdb to about 2020). Libraries were built with the immunoSEQ multiplex PCR assay. Not all clones reach the TCRdb copy of this immuneACCESS table, which keeps in-frame sequences only. Checked studies attribute under half of the gap to unresolved V genes and leave the rest unexplained. This sample has about 2.4 million clones in its table, and approximately 93% of those were observed once. The ten largest clonotypes hold about 0.39% of the sample. The sequencing input was naive CD4+ T cells from PBMCs. The sample's cell subset or site label, in plain terms: CD45RA+ positively selected. These receptor sequences come from a man aged 18 to 35 in good health. Some clones in this sample may be carry-over from other donors' samples.

The gene calls are TRBV5-6 and TRBJ2-1, with 12 bases fitting TRBD2. J lost 10 bases, V lost 4 bases, and 9 bases had no gene match. Germline CDR1 reads SGHDT; CDR2 reads YYEEEE. CDR3 length: 15 amino acids. The CDR3 DNA is TGTGCCAGCAGCCTACGACTAGCGGGAGTACGGGAGCAGTTCTTC. This codes for CASSLRLAGVREQFF.

The CDR3 sequence: CASSSEEGRRETQYF. The DNA for the CDR3 is TGTGCCAGCAGCTCAGAGGAGGGCCGCCGTGAGACCCAGTACTTC. V usage is TRBV9 and J usage is TRBJ2-5; D possibly corresponds to TRBD2 (6 bases). V was cut by 4 bases and J by 5 bases, with 18 bases left in between. This CDR3 contains 15 residues. Germline-derived CDR1 and CDR2 are SGDLS and YYNGEE.

This chain connects TRBV6-6 to TRBJ2-6; 8 nucleotides match TRBD1. Trimming removed 6 bases from V and 2 bases from J; junction bases left unmatched: 3. The germline V gene encodes CDR1 MNHNY and CDR2 SVGAGI (reference sequence). The CDR3 runs 15 residues. The CDR3 sequence is CASRAGGAGANVLTF. CDR3 bases: TGTGCCAGCAGAGCAGGGGGCGCTGGGGCCAACGTCCTGACTTTC.

The gene calls are TRBV5-1 and TRBJ1-1; TRBD1 matches 8 bases. The CDR3 totals 16 residues. Germline V lookup: CDR1 SGHRS, CDR2 YFSETQ. V lost 3 bases to trimming and J lost 0 bases; unmatched junction nucleotides: 7. The CDR3 protein is CASSSSPGGMNTEAFF. The CDR3 region has the DNA TGCGCCAGCAGCTCCTCCCCAGGGGGCATGAACACTGAAGCTTTCTTT. Full variable domain (missing parts from reference TRBV5-1 and TRBJ1-1): KAGVTQTPRYLIKTRGQQVTLSCSPISGHRSVSWYQQTPGQGLQFLFEYFSETQRNKGNFPGRFSGRQFSNSRSEMNVSTLELGDSALYLCASSSSPGGMNTEAFFGQGTRLTVV.

The chain is built from TRBV7-3 and TRBJ1-3; D unresolved. Looked up from germline, CDR1 is SGHTA and CDR2 is FQGTGA. This CDR3 is 15 amino acids long. V was clipped by 2 bases and J by 2 bases, with 10 bases between them. The CDR3 nucleotides are TGTGCCAGCAGCTTATCTCCGGGAACTGGAAACACCATATATTTT. Residues: CASSLSPGTGNTIYF.

The V and J genes are TRBV28 and TRBJ2-2; D tentatively fits TRBD1 or TRBD2 (5 bases each). The CDR3 covers 16 residues. In germline, CDR1 is MDHEN, CDR2 SYDVKM. V was trimmed by 1 base and J by 2 bases, leaving 11 bases between them. CDR3 region: CASSLLPGRNTGELFF. The CDR3 nucleotides read TGTGCCAGCAGTTTATTACCAGGGAGAAACACCGGGGAGCTGTTTTTT.

The chain links TRBV5-5 to TRBJ2-4; 12 positions match TRBD1. CDR1 and CDR2 (germline): SGHKS, YYEKEE (reference sequence). The CDR3 runs 17 residues. The J segment lost 2 bases and the V segment lost 0 bases, leaving 3 bases of the junction unmatched. As DNA, the CDR3 is TGTGCCAGCAGCTTGGCAGGGACAGGGGGCTCCAAAAACATTCAGTACTTC. Translated: CASSLAGTGGSKNIQYF.

CDR3 loop: CASSQWGGPAWANVLTF. In nucleotides, the CDR3 is TGCGCCAGCAGCCAATGGGGGGGCCCCGCCTGGGCCAACGTCCTGACTTTC. This chain connects TRBV4-1 to TRBJ2-6, with D maybe TRBD2 (7 bases). V was cut by 2 bases and J by 5 bases, with 16 bases left in between. The CDR3 contains 17 residues. CDR1 and CDR2 from the germline V gene are MGHRA and YSYEKL.

The V call is TRBV2, the J call TRBJ1-1; no definite D call. There are 15 residues in the CDR3. The germline CDR1 and CDR2 sequences are SNHLY and FYNNEI. V was pared by 5 bases and J by 3 bases, with 16 bases between. The CDR3, as DNA: TGTGCCAGCAGTCCACGTACGGGCCTCTACACTGAAGCTTTCTTT. Translation gives CASSPRTGLYTEAFF.

The rearrangement joins TRBV6-1 to TRBJ1-2; 10 nucleotides agree with TRBD1. The V gene's germline CDR1 is MNHNS and CDR2 SASEGT. The CDR3 has 15 amino acids. J was trimmed by 5 bases and V by 1 base; bases with no gene match: 4. The CDR3: CASSEEPGQGYGYTF. CDR3 coding DNA: TGTGCCAGCAGTGAAGAACCGGGACAGGGGTATGGCTACACCTTC.